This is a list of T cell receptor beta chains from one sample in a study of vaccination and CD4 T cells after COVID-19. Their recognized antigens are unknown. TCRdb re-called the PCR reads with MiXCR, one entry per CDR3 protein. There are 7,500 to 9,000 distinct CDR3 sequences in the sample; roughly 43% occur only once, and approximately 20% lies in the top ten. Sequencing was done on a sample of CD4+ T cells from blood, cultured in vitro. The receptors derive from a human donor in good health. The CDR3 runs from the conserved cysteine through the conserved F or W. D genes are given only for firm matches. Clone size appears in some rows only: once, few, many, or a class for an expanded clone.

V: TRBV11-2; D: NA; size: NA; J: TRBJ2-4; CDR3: CASSPRGVGLRPLAKNIQYF; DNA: TGTGCCAGCAGCCCGAGGGGGGTCGGCTTGAGGCCCCTAGCCAAAAACATTCAGTACTTC
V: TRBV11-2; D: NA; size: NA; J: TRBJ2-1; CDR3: CASSPYLREQFF; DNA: TGTGCCAGCAGCCCATACTTGCGGGAGCAGTTCTTC
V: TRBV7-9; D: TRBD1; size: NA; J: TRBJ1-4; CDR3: CASSQDRGLGEKLFF; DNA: TGTGCCAGCAGCCAGGACAGGGGGCTTGGCGAAAAACTGTTTTTT
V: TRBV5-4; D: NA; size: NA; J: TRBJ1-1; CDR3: CASSPDRFSPEAFF; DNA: TGTGCCAGCAGCCCCGACAGGTTCAGCCCTGAAGCTTTCTTT
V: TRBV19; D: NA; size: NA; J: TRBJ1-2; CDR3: CATPEAVPANYGYTF; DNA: TGTGCCACCCCAGAAGCAGTCCCAGCTAACTATGGCTACACCTTC
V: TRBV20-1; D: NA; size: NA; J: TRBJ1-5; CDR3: CSATARIGGNQPQHF; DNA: TGCAGTGCTACGGCCCGGATAGGGGGCAATCAGCCCCAGCATTTT
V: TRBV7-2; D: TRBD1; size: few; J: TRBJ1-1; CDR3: CASSLGAGGAEAFF; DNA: TGTGCCAGCAGCTTAGGGGCAGGGGGGGCTGAAGCTTTCTTT
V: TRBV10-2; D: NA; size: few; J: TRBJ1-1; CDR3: CASSDRLGNAFF; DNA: TGCGCCAGCAGCGACCGTCTGGGGAACGCTTTCTTT
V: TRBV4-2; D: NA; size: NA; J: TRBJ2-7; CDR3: CASRPALDLYEQYF; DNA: TGTGCCAGCAGGCCAGCCCTCGACCTCTACGAGCAGTACTTC
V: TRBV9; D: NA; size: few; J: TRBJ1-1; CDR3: CASSVGPLNTEAFF; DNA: TGTGCCAGCAGCGTAGGGCCACTGAACACTGAAGCTTTCTTT
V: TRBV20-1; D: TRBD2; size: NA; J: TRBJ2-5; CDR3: CSARPPHLGLAEETQYF; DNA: TGCAGTGCTAGACCTCCTCACCTCGGACTAGCGGAAGAGACCCAGTACTTC
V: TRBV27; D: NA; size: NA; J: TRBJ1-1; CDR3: CASSSRGPKNTEAFF; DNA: TGTGCCAGCAGTTCCCGGGGGCCGAAGAACACTGAAGCTTTCTTT
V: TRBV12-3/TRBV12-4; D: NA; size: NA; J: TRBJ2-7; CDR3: CASSFGQGEQYF; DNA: TGTGCCAGCAGTTTTGGGCAGGGCGAGCAGTACTTC
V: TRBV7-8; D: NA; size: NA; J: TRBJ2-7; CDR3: CASSPSLGFSYEQYF; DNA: TGTGCCAGCAGCCCGAGCCTGGGGTTTTCCTACGAGCAGTACTTC
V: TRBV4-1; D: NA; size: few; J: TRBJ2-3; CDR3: CASSQGNAGGVGNTDTQYF; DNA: TGCGCCAGCAGCCAAGGGAACGCCGGCGGGGTTGGGAACACAGATACGCAGTATTTT
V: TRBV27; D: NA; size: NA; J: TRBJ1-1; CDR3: CASSTPRGAYTEAFF; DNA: TGTGCCAGCAGTACTCCCCGGGGCGCGTATACTGAAGCTTTCTTT
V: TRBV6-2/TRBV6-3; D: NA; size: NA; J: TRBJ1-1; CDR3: CASSSWGRATEAFF; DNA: TGTGCCAGCAGTTCATGGGGCAGGGCCACTGAAGCTTTCTTT
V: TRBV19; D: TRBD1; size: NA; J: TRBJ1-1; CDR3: CASSGTGAWNTEAFF; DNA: TGTGCCAGTAGTGGGACAGGGGCTTGGAACACTGAAGCTTTCTTT
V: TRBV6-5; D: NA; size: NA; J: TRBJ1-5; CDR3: CASSYSGSRNQPQHF; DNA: TGTGCCAGCAGTTACTCGGGCAGTCGCAATCAGCCCCAGCATTTT
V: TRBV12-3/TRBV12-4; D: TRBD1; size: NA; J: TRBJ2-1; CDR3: CASSFRRTGGSDEQFF; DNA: TGTGCCAGCAGTTTCCGAAGGACAGGGGGCTCTGATGAGCAGTTCTTC
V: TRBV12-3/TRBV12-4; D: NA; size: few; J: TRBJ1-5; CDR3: CASAAWGVWGQPQHF; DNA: TGTGCCAGCGCCGCCTGGGGGGTTTGGGGTCAGCCCCAGCATTTT
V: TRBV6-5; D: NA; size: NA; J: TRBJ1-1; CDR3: CASSYSVQGITEAFF; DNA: TGTGCCAGCAGTTACTCAGTTCAGGGCATCACTGAAGCTTTCTTT
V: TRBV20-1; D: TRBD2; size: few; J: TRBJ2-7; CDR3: CSAISGGAVAYEQYF; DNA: TGCAGTGCTATTAGCGGGGGGGCCGTGGCCTACGAGCAGTACTTC
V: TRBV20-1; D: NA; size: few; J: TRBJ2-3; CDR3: CSARGRGRGGTDTQYF; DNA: TGCAGTGCTAGAGGCCGGGGGCGAGGAGGCACAGATACGCAGTATTTT
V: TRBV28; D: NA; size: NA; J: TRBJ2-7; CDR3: CASSWGRSRTVSYEQYF; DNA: TGTGCCAGCAGTTGGGGCCGTTCGAGGACAGTATCCTACGAGCAGTACTTC
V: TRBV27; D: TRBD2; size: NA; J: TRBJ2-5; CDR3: CASSLWASGGETQYF; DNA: TGTGCCAGCAGTTTATGGGCTAGCGGGGGAGAGACCCAGTACTTC
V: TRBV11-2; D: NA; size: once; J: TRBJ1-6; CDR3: CASSLGAGRVDSPLHF; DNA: TGTGCCAGCAGCTTGGGGGCCGGACGGGTAGATTCACCCCTCCACTTT
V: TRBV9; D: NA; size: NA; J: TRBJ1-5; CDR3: CASSEDGGGEGQPQHF; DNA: TGTGCCAGCAGCGAGGATGGGGGGGGCGAGGGTCAGCCCCAGCATTTT
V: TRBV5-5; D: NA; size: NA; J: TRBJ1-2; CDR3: CASSLNPDTNYGYTF; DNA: TGTGCCAGCAGCTTGAACCCGGATACAAACTATGGCTACACCTTC
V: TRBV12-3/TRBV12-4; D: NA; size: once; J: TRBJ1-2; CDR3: CASSPTGSYGYTF; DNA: TGTGCCAGCAGTCCCACGGGTTCCTATGGCTACACCTTC
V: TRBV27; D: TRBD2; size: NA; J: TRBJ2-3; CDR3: CASPGVAGGFTDTQYF; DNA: TGTGCCAGCCCCGGTGTAGCGGGGGGGTTTACAGATACGCAGTATTTT
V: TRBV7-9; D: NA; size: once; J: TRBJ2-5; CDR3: CASSYYGVSGQETQYF; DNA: TGTGCCAGCAGCTACTACGGGGTGTCAGGACAAGAGACCCAGTACTTC
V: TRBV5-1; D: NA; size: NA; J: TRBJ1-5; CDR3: CASSLGALEQPQHF; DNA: TGCGCCAGCAGCTTAGGAGCGTTAGAACAGCCCCAGCATTTT
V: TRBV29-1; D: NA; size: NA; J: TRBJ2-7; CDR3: CSALHGQVGGEQYF; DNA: TGCAGCGCCCTGCACGGCCAGGTCGGAGGCGAGCAGTACTTC
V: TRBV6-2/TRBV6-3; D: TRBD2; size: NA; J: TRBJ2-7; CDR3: CASSYATSGSSSYEQYF; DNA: TGTGCCAGCAGTTACGCGACTAGCGGGTCTAGCTCCTACGAGCAGTACTTC
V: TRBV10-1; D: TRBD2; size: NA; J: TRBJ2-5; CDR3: CASSESGDQQETQYF; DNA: TGCGCCAGCAGTGAAAGCGGGGATCAGCAAGAGACCCAGTACTTC
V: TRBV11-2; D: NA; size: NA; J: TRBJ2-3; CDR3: CASSSGARVDTQYF; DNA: TGTGCCAGCAGCTCGGGGGCCCGGGTAGATACGCAGTATTTT
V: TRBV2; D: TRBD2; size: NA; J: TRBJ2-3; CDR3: CASGGRADTQYF; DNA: TGTGCCAGCGGCGGGAGGGCAGATACGCAGTATTTT
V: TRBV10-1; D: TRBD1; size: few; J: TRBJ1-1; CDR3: CASSESQGPTEAFF; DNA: TGCGCCAGCAGTGAGTCACAGGGGCCCACTGAAGCTTTCTTT
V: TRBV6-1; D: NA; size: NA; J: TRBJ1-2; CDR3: CASAGTRNYGYTF; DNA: TGTGCCAGCGCAGGGACACGGAACTATGGCTACACCTTC
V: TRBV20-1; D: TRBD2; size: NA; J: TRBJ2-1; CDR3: CSARDASGRRRSYNEQFF; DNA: TGCAGTGCTAGGGATGCTAGCGGGAGAAGAAGGTCCTACAATGAGCAGTTCTTC
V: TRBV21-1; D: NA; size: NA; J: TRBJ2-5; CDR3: CALCLDRGLGETQYF; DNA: TGTGCGTTATGTTTGGACAGGGGGCTGGGTGAGACCCAGTACTTC
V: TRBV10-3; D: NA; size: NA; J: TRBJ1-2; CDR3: CAISETLISPGRGYGYTF; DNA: TGTGCCATCAGTGAGACGCTAATTAGTCCGGGAAGAGGCTATGGCTACACCTTC
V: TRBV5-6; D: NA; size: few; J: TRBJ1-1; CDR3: CASSLGGGLMNTEAFF; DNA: TGTGCCAGCAGCTTGGGGGGCGGGTTAATGAACACTGAAGCTTTCTTT
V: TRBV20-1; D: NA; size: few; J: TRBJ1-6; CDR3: CSARSQGIYNSPLHF; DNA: TGCAGTGCTAGGTCACAGGGTATCTATAATTCACCCCTCCACTTT
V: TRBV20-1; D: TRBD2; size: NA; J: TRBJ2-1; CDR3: CSAGPQGFGTRIGNEQFF; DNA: TGCAGTGCTGGGCCTCAGGGGTTCGGGACTAGGATAGGAAATGAGCAGTTCTTC
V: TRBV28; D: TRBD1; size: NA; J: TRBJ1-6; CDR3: CASSRPGQRDNSPLHF; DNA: TGTGCCAGCAGCCGACCGGGACAGAGAGATAATTCACCCCTCCACTTT
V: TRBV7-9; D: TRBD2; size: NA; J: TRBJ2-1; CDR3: CASSLAPRGGIDEQFF; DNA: TGTGCCAGCAGCTTAGCGCCCCGGGGGGGCATTGATGAGCAGTTCTTC
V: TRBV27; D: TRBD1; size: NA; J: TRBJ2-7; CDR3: CASSRGGTGASYEQYF; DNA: TGTGCCAGCAGCCGAGGCGGGACAGGGGCCTCCTACGAGCAGTACTTC
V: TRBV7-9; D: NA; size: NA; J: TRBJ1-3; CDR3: CASSLALGDRSGNTIYF; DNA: TGTGCCAGCAGCTTAGCTTTAGGGGATCGCTCTGGAAACACCATATATTTT
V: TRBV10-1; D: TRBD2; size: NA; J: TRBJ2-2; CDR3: CASRAGLGAGELFF; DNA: TGCGCCAGCAGAGCGGGACTCGGAGCCGGGGAGCTGTTTTTT
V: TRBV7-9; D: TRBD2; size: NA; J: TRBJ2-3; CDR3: CASSKGLASTDTQYF; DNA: TGTGCCAGCAGCAAAGGACTAGCCAGCACAGATACGCAGTATTTT
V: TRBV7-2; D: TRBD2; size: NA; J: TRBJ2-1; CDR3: CASSLYWGLAGGFILNEQFF; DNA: TGTGCCAGCAGCTTATACTGGGGACTAGCGGGGGGCTTTATCCTCAATGAGCAGTTCTTC
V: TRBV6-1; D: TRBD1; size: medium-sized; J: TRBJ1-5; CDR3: CATKNSQGSNQPQHF; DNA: TGTGCCACCAAAAACTCACAGGGGAGCAATCAGCCCCAGCATTTT
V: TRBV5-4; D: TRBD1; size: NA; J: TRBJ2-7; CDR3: CASSLAPGQGAEQYF; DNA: TGTGCCAGCAGCTTGGCCCCGGGACAGGGGGCCGAGCAGTACTTC